This T cell receptor (beta chain) was sequenced in a study of T cells after yellow fever vaccination. This clonotype was seen a handful of times. TCRdb recomputed calls from the 5' RACE reads with MiXCR, one row per CDR3 protein. The sample shows some 260,000 distinct CDR3 sequences, around 5.2% of them seen only once. With 7 bases removed from V and 3 bases from J, the gap between germline ends came to 22 bases. There are 15 residues in the CDR3. The germline gives CDR1 GTSNPN, CDR2 SVGIG (reference sequence). This rearrangement joins TRBV30 to TRBJ2-7; no reliable D call. Sample: CD4+ T cells sorted from PBMCs, taken on the day of the yellow fever booster vaccination. This receptor was obtained from a man aged 18-30 years who received the YFV17D yellow fever vaccine. The DNA for the CDR3 is TGTGCCTTTTCCCATCGTAAGGGAATGGTCTACGAGCAGTACTTC. Amino acids: CAFSHRKGMVYEQYF.